One and the same sample provided the 10 T cell receptor beta chains below, sequenced in a study of T cell repertoires in cytomegalovirus infection. TCRdb analysed the reads with MiXCR anew, one entry per CDR3 protein. The table has some 160,000 distinct CDR3 sequences, roughly 18% seen once. The sample was CD8+ T cells from PBMCs. These receptors originate from a human donor in good health (CMV status not recorded). Some clones in this sample may be carry-over from other donors' samples.

Only a few counts were recorded for this clonotype. V and J are TRBV7-9 and TRBJ2-7; TRBD1 agrees at 9 bases. V dropped 5 bases and J dropped 6; count of bases not matched to a gene: 8. This CDR3 has 14 residues. The germline gives CDR1 SEHNR, CDR2 FQNEAQ (reference sequence). CDR3 sequence: CASSRQGELSEQYF. The CDR3 nucleotides are TGTGCCAGCAGCCGACAGGGGGAGTTGAGCGAGCAGTACTTC.

The V gene is TRBV6-1, the J gene TRBJ2-3; TRBD2 agrees at 12 bases. V lost 5 bases and J lost 6; bases outside the gene matches: 6. Germline V lookup: CDR1 MNHNS, CDR2 SASEGT. This CDR3 contains 15 residues. This chain's CDR3 is CASSRRTSGEDTQYF. The CDR3 DNA reads TGTGCCAGCAGTCGCCGGACTAGCGGGGAGGATACGCAGTATTTT.

This clonotype has only a few counts. The chain combines TRBV7-2 with TRBJ1-5; D gene uncertain. Looked up from germline, CDR1 is SGHTA and CDR2 is FQGNSA. V was pared by 1 base and J by 0 bases, with 10 bases between. The CDR3 is 16 residues long. The CDR3 DNA sequence: TGTGCCAGCAGCTTAGGAACACCAGCTAGCAATCAGCCCCAGCATTTT. Its translation: CASSLGTPASNQPQHF. Supplemented by reference TRBV7-2 and TRBJ1-5, the full variable domain reads GAGVSQSPSNKVTEKGKDVELRCDPISGHTALYWYRQSLGQGLEFLIYFQGNSAPDKSGLPSDRFSAERTGGSVSTLTIQRTQQEDSAVYLCASSLGTPASNQPQHFGDGTRLSIL.

This clonotype was counted a few times. The chain carries TRBV12-3 or TRBV12-4 and TRBJ2-7; D is possibly TRBD2 (6 bases). The CDR3 spans 13 residues. Trimming pared 8 bases from V and 0 bases from J, leaving 11 bases between. Written as DNA, the CDR3 is TGTGCCAGCCGGGACTGGAACTCCTACGAGCAGTACTTC. Its protein product is CASRDWNSYEQYF.

The rearrangement joins TRBV6-6 to TRBJ2-1; 11 nucleotides line up with TRBD1. The J segment lost 7 bases and the V segment lost 6 bases, leaving 11 bases of the junction unmatched. Per the germline V gene, CDR1 is MNHNY and CDR2 is SVGAGI (reference sequence). CDR3 length: 16 amino acids. The CDR3, as DNA: TGTGCCAGCAGCCCTGCCGGGACAGGGGGTTCAAATGAGCAGTTCTTC. Translating it yields CASSPAGTGGSNEQFF.

The chain couples TRBV6-1 to TRBJ2-1, with 12 bases aligning to TRBD2. CDR3 length equals 16 residues. CDR1 and CDR2 from the germline V gene are MNHNS and SASEGT. The ends lost 2 bases at V and 7 bases at J; junction bases unmatched: 6. This CDR3 is CASSELPTSGGNEQFF. The DNA of the CDR3 is TGTGCCAGCAGTGAACTCCCGACTAGCGGGGGAAATGAGCAGTTCTTC.

V is TRBV28 and J is TRBJ2-1; TRBD1 matches 10 bases. Germline V gene sequence: CDR1 MDHEN, CDR2 SYDVKM. The trim removed 2 bases at V and 5 bases at J, leaving 6 bases unmatched. This CDR3 comprises 16 residues. CDR3 nucleotide sequence: TGTGCCAGCAGTTTACGGAGACAGGGGGCTAACAATGAGCAGTTCTTC. As protein: CASSLRRQGANNEQFF.

This clonotype has only a few counts. CDR3: CASRSGTDTQYF. The CDR3 DNA sequence: TGTGCCAGCAGGTCGGGGACAGATACGCAGTATTTT. This chain uses TRBV11-2 with TRBJ2-3, with a possible D match to TRBD2 (5 bases). Between the trimmed V and J ends, which lost 6 bases and 3 bases, there was a span of 7 bases. CDR1 is SGHAT and CDR2 is FQNNGV in the germline V gene. CDR3 length equals 12 residues.

This clonotype was observed a handful of times. The chain carries TRBV24-1 and TRBJ2-7, with D possibly being TRBD2 (6 bases). CDR1 KGHDR and CDR2 SFDVKD come from the germline V gene. The CDR3 extends over 15 amino acids. Between the trimmed V and J ends, which lost 9 bases and 3 bases, there was a span of 20 bases. The CDR3 is CATGPSGAPIYEQYF. In DNA form, the CDR3 reads TGTGCCACCGGTCCCTCGGGAGCCCCTATCTACGAGCAGTACTTC.

This CDR3 is CASSGAVGYNEQFF. As DNA, the CDR3 is TGTGCCAGCAGTGGAGCGGTGGGATACAATGAGCAGTTCTTC. The chain is built from TRBV6-2 or TRBV6-3 and TRBJ2-1; maybe TRBD2 (5 bases). CDR3 length equals 14 residues. The germline gives CDR1 MNHEY, CDR2 SVGEGT. V lost 5 bases, J lost 4 bases, and 12 bases lay in between.